What follows are 5 T cell receptor beta chains derived from one specimen sequenced in a study of T cell repertoires in cytomegalovirus infection. These receptors' targets are unknown. TCRdb re-called the reads with MiXCR, one entry per CDR3 protein. Of about 360,000 distinct CDR3 sequences in the sample, approximately 35% were seen once. The sample here was cultured PBMCs, taken from culture after CMV antigen stimulation. These receptors were obtained from a human donor in good health (CMV status not recorded). Some clones in this sample may be carry-over from other donors' samples.

The chain has TRBV20-1 and TRBJ2-1, with D maybe TRBD1 (6 bases). The germline gives CDR1 DFQATT, CDR2 SNEGSKA (reference sequence). V was pared by 6 bases and J by 8 bases, with 20 bases between. The CDR3 is 14 amino acids. The CDR3 region has the DNA TGCAGTGCCCTCGACAGGAATTTCGGCGATGAGCAGTTCTTC. It codes for CSALDRNFGDEQFF.

This clonotype was seen a few times. The CDR3 bases are TGTGCTGAAGCGCGGGGACCCCACCCTCCCAACTCCTACGAGCAGTACTTC. Translation gives CAEARGPHPPNSYEQYF. The chain carries TRBV28 and TRBJ2-7, with a possible D match to TRBD2 (6 bases). The length of the CDR3 is 17 residues. Germline CDR1 and CDR2: MDHEN and SYDVKM.

This clonotype was counted a few times. This chain links TRBV6-1 with TRBJ2-7, with no clear D. The V end lost 4 bases, the J end lost 4 bases, and 8 bases lay between the germline ends. The CDR3 is made up of 12 amino acids. In germline, CDR1 is MNHNS, CDR2 SASEGT. In DNA form, the CDR3 reads TGTGCCAGCAGTGTAGCCGGTTACGAGCAGTACGTC. This gives the protein CASSVAGYEQYV.

The genes are TRBV28 and TRBJ1-3; D unresolved. This CDR3 region has 17 residues. Germline V gives CDR1 MDHEN, CDR2 SYDVKM. V gave up 2 bases and J gave up 0 bases, with 14 bases separating them. The CDR3 nucleotides read TGTGCCAGCAGTTTAGGGCTTAGCGACTTCTCTGGAAACACCATATATTTT. Encoded protein: CASSLGLSDFSGNTIYF.

This chain links TRBV6-2 or TRBV6-3 with TRBJ2-1, with 9 positions matching TRBD2. Germline values: CDR1 MNHEY, CDR2 SVGEGT. The CDR3 runs 18 residues. V dropped 2 bases and J dropped 8; count of bases not matched to a gene: 16. For the CDR3, the DNA is TGTGCCAGCAGTTACGGAGGACGCCTCAGCGGGAGGTCCTATGAGCAGTTCTTC. Translated: CASSYGGRLSGRSYEQFF.